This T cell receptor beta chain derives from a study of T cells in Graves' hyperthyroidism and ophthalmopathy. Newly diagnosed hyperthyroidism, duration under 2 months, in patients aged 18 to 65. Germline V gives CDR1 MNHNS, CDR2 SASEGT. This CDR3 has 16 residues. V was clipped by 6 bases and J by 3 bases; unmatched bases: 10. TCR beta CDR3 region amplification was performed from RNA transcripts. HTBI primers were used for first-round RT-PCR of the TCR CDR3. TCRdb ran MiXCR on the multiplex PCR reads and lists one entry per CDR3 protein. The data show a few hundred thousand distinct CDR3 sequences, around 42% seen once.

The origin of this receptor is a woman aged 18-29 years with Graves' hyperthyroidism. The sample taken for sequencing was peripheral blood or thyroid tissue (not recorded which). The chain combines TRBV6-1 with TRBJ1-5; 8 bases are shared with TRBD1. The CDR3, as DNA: TGTGCCAGCAGACCGACCGGGACAGGTTACAATCAGCCCCAGCATTTT. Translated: CASRPTGTGYNQPQHF.